These T cell receptor beta chains were read from a single sample in a study of shared clonotypes between healthy human individuals. Sequencing used immunoSEQ multiplex PCR; TCRdb keeps in-frame clones, though not all of them. The sample carries some 1,100,000 clones, approximately 80% recorded once. Source material: memory CD4+ T cells from PBMCs. The receptors come from a man aged 18 to 29 in good health. Some clones in this sample may be carry-over from other donors' samples. Both conserved end residues are part of each CDR3. The D gene is left open where the match is weak. Only some rows state a clone size, as once, few, many or a class for expanded clones.

>-|TRBV5-5|15|TRBJ2-5|TRBD2
CASTAASGNWETQYF
TGTGCCAGCACCGCAGCTAGCGGGAATTGGGAGACCCAGTACTTC
>-|TRBV5-4|14|TRBJ2-5|TRBD1
CASSRDRPQETQYF
TGTGCCAGCAGCCGGGACAGACCCCAAGAGACCCAGTACTTC
>-|TRBV11-2|11|TRBJ1-3|-
CASSLRNTIYF
TGTGCCAGCAGCCTCAGAAACACCATATATTTT
>-|TRBV5-1|13|TRBJ2-5|TRBD1
CASSSRGQETQYF
TGCGCCAGCAGCAGCAGGGGGCAGGAGACCCAGTACTTC
>few|TRBV19|16|TRBJ2-5|TRBD2
CASSIQSGTSRETQYF
TGTGCCAGTAGTATCCAATCCGGGACTAGTCGAGAGACCCAGTACTTC
>-|TRBV4-1|15|TRBJ2-3|-
CASSQDPGEAATQYF
TGCGCCAGCAGCCAAGATCCGGGCGAGGCGGCTACGCAGTATTTT
>-|TRBV25-1|15|TRBJ2-3|-
CASRGTRGVTDTQYF
TGTGCCAGCAGGGGAACCAGGGGTGTAACAGATACGCAGTATTTT
>once|TRBV15|16|TRBJ2-7|TRBD2
CATSRDLLASGYEQYF
TGTGCCACCAGCAGAGATCTCTTGGCTAGCGGATACGAGCAGTACTTC
>few|TRBV19|12|TRBJ2-3|-
CASSVSTDTQYF
TGTGCCAGTAGTGTTAGCACAGATACGCAGTATTTT
>-|TRBV9|12|TRBJ2-3|-
CASSVADGTQYF
TGTGCCAGCAGCGTAGCCGACGGTACGCAGTATTTT
>many|TRBV2|16|TRBJ2-2|TRBD2
CASSPGLGGKAGELFF
TGTGCCAGCAGTCCCGGACTAGGTGGGAAGGCCGGGGAGCTGTTTTTT
>-|TRBV18|15|TRBJ1-4|-
CASSPNQGSDEKLFF
TGTGCCAGCTCACCAAATCAGGGCTCTGATGAAAAACTGTTTTTT
>-|TRBV6-5|14|TRBJ1-1|-
CASSYASGQGEAFF
TGTGCCAGCAGTTACGCCTCTGGACAAGGTGAAGCTTTCTTT
>-|TRBV28|13|TRBJ2-1|TRBD1
CASGRGPYNEQFF
TGTGCCAGCGGCAGGGGGCCCTACAATGAGCAGTTCTTC
>-|TRBV5-1|15|TRBJ2-3|TRBD1
CASSAGQGGTDTQYF
TGCGCCAGCAGCGCTGGACAGGGAGGCACAGATACGCAGTATTTT
>-|TRBV5-1|16|TRBJ2-2|TRBD2
CASSSSLAGVGGELFF
TGCGCCAGCAGCTCTTCTCTAGCGGGAGTGGGCGGGGAGCTGTTTTTT
>-|TRBV4-1|14|TRBJ2-1|-
CASSHISPRNEQFF
TGCGCCAGCAGCCACATTTCGCCCCGCAATGAGCAGTTCTTC
>-|TRBV6-5|14|TRBJ1-6|-
CASRLDRDNSPLHF
TGTGCCAGCAGGCTAGACAGAGATAATTCACCCCTCCACTTT
>-|TRBV9|13|TRBJ2-5|-
CASSAVAGETQYF
TGTGCCAGCAGCGCAGTGGCGGGGGAGACCCAGTACTTC
>-|TRBV6-4|15|TRBJ2-1|-
CASSDGRSIYNEQFF
TGTGCCAGCAGTGACGGCAGAAGCATCTACAATGAGCAGTTCTTC
>-|TRBV29-1|15|TRBJ2-5|TRBD1
CSVLGTGGHQETQYF
TGCAGCGTTCTTGGGACAGGGGGCCACCAAGAGACCCAGTACTTC
>once|TRBV6-6|13|TRBJ2-2|-
CASSYWATGELFF
TGTGCCAGCAGTTATTGGGCCACCGGGGAGCTGTTTTTT
>few|TRBV7-8|14|TRBJ1-1|-
CASTLDGGVTEAFF
TGTGCCAGCACTCTCGACGGGGGCGTGACTGAAGCTTTCTTT
>-|TRBV18|14|TRBJ2-3|-
CASSPPSIPDTQYF
TGTGCCAGCTCACCCCCTAGCATCCCAGATACGCAGTATTTT